By share, the clone carrying this T cell receptor (beta chain) ranks as medium-sized (0.01 to 0.1%). These data originate in a study of radiotherapy plus CTLA-4 blockade in lung cancer. TCRdb's copy holds only in-frame clones and misses some; the assay was immunoSEQ multiplex PCR. The repertoire holds 50,000 to 85,000 clones, with under 85% as singletons. Germline V gene data show CDR1 as PRHDT and CDR2 as FYEKMQ (reference sequence). This CDR3 has 15 residues. Germline trimming cut 5 bases from V and 7 bases from J; bases unmatched to any gene: 12. The clonotype originates from a human donor with non-small cell lung cancer who had a partial response to radiotherapy plus ipilimumab. The V call is TRBV13, the J call TRBJ2-7; 9 bases align to TRBD2. Sequencing was performed on peripheral blood, taken from a patient treated with radiotherapy plus ipilimumab. The CDR3 loop reads CASSPPRAGGREQYF. DNA for the CDR3: TGTGCCAGCAGCCCCCCGAGAGCGGGAGGTCGGGAGCAGTACTTC.